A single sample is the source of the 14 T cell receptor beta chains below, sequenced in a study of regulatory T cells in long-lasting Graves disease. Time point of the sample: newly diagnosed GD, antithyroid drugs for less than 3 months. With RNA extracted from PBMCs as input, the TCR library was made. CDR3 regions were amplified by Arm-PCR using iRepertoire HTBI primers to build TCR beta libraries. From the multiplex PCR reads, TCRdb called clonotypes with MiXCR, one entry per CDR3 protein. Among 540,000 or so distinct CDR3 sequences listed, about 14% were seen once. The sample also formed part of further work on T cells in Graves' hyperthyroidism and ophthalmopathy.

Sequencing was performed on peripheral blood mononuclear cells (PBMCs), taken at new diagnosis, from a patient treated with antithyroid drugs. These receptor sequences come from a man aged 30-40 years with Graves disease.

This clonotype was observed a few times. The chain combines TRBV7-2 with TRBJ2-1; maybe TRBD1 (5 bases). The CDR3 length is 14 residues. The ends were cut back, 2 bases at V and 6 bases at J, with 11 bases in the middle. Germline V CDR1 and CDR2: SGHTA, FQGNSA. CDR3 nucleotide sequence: TGTGCCAGCAGCTTATATGAGACAGTCAATGAGCAGTTCTTC. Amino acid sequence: CASSLYETVNEQFF.

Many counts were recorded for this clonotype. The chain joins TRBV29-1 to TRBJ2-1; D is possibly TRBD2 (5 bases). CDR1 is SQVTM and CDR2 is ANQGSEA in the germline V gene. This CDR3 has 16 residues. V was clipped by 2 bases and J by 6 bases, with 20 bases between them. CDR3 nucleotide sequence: TGCAGCGTTGAAAAGCCGTCAGGCGGGTACACCAATGAGCAGTTCTTC. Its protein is CSVEKPSGGYTNEQFF.

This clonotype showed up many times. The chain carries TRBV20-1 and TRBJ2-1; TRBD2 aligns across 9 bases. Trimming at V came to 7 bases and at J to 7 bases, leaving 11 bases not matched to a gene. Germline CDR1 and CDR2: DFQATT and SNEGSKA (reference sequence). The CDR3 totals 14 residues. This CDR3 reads CSGSSRAGGNEQFF. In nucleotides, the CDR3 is TGCAGTGGTAGTTCTCGGGCGGGAGGGAATGAGCAGTTCTTC.

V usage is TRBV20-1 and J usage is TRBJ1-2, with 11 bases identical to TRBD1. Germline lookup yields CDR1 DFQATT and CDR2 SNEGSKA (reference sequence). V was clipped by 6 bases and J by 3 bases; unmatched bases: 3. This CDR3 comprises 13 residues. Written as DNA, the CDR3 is TGCAGTGCCCAGGACAGGGGGCACTATGGCTACACCTTC. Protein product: CSAQDRGHYGYTF.

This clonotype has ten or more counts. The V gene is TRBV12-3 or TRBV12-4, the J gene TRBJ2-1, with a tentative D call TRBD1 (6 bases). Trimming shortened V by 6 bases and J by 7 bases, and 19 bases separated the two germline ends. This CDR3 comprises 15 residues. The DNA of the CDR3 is TGTGCCAGCAGACTGGACAGCGTGGGTTGGAATGAGCAGTTCTTC. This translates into CASRLDSVGWNEQFF.

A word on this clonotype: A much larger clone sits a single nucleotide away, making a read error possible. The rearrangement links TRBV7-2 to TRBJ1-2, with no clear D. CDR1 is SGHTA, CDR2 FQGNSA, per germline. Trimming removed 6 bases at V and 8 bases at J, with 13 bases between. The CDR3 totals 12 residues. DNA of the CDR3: TGTGCCAGCAGTCAGGTCTTTAAGGGCTACACCTTC. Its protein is CASSQVFKGYTF.

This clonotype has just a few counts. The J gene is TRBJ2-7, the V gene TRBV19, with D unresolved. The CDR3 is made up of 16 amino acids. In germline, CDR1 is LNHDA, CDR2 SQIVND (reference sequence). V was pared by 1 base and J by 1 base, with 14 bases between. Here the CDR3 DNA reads TGTGCCAGTAGTATAGGCCTATCTGGACGTTCCTACGAGCAGTACTTC. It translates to CASSIGLSGRSYEQYF. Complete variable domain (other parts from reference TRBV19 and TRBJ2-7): DGGITQSPKYLFRKEGQNVTLSCEQNLNHDAMYWYRQDPGQGLRLIYYSQIVNDFQKGDIAEGYSVSREKKESFPLTVTSAQKNPTAFYLCASSIGLSGRSYEQYFGPGTRLTVT.

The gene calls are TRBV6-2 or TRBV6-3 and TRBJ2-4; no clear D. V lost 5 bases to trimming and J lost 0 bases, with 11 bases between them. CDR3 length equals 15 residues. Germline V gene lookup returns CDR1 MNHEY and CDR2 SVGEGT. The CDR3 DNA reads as TGTGCCAGCAGTGGTCTCACGGGAGCCAAAAACATTCAGTACTTC. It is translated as CASSGLTGAKNIQYF.

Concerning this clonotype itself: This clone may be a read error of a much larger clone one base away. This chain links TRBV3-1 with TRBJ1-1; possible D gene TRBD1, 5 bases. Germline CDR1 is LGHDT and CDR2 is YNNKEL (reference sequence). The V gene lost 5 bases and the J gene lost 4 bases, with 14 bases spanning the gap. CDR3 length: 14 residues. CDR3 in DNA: TGTGCCAGCAGCTCACTATGGGGGAGCACTGAAGCTTTCTTT. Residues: CASSSLWGSTEAFF.

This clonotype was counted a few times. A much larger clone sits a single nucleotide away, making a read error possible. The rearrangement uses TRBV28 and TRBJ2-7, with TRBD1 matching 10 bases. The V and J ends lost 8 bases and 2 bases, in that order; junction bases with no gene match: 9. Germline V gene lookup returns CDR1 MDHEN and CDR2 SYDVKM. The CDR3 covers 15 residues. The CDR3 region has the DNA TGTGCCAGCCTTGGACAGGGACAGGGGACCTACGAGCAGTACTTC. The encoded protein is CASLGQGQGTYEQYF. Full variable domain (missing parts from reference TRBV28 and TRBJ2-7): DVKVTQSSRYLVKRTGEKVFLECVQDMDHENMFWYRQDPGLGLRLIYFSYDVKMKEKGDIPEGYSVSREKKERFSLILESASTNQTSMYLCASLGQGQGTYEQYFGPGTRLTVT.

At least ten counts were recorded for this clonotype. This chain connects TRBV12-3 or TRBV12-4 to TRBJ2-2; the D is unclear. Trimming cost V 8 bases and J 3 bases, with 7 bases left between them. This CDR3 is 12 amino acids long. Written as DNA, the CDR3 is TGTGCCAGCGGTCCCTACACCGGGGAGCTGTTTTTT. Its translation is CASGPYTGELFF.

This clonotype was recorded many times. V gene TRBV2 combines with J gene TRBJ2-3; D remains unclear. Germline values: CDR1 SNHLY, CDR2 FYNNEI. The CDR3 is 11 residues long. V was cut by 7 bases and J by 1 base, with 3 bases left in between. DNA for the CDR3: TGTGCCAGCAAGGGCACAGATACGCAGTATTTT. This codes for CASKGTDTQYF.

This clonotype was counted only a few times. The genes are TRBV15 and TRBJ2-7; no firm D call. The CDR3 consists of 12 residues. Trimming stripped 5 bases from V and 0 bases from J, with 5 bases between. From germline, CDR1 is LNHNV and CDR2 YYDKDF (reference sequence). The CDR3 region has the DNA TGTGCCACCAGCCTTCTCTCCTACGAGCAGTACTTC. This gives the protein CATSLLSYEQYF.

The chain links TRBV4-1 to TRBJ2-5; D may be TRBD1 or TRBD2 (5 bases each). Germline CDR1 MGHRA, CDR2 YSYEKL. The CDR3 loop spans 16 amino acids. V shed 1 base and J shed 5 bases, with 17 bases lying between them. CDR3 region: CASSQGGSGARETQYF. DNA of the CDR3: TGCGCCAGCAGCCAAGGAGGCTCCGGGGCCCGTGAGACCCAGTACTTC.